Listed below are T cell receptor beta chains from one sample, sequenced in a study of T cells after yellow fever vaccination. Via MiXCR, TCRdb re-called the 5' RACE reads, giving one row per CDR3 protein. This sample has around 300,000 distinct CDR3 sequences, with 4% to 5.5% found just once. The specimen comprised PBMCs, sampled 15 days after the yellow fever booster vaccination. These receptors were collected from a man younger than 30 who received the YFV17D yellow fever vaccine. The CDR3 runs from the conserved cysteine through the conserved F or W. A D gene is named only where the DNA matches it firmly. Clone size is shown for a subset of rows, as once, few, many or a class of expanded clone.

v_call: TRBV5-1
j_call: TRBJ2-1
d_call: NA
clone_size: many
cdr3_aa: CASSFSGYNEQFF
cdr3_nt: TGCGCCAGCAGCTTCTCGGGCTACAATGAGCAGTTCTTC

v_call: TRBV6-6
j_call: TRBJ2-4
d_call: TRBD1
clone_size: many
cdr3_aa: CASTLQGGFQYF
cdr3_nt: TGTGCCAGCACCTTACAGGGGGGATTTCAGTACTTC

v_call: TRBV12-3/TRBV12-4
j_call: TRBJ2-5
d_call: NA
clone_size: few
cdr3_aa: CASSLPGPATQYF
cdr3_nt: TGTGCCAGCAGTTTACCAGGGCCGGCGACCCAGTACTTC

v_call: TRBV20-1
j_call: TRBJ2-7
d_call: NA
clone_size: NA
cdr3_aa: CSAFGGDRSYEQYF
cdr3_nt: TGCAGTGCCTTCGGAGGGGACCGTTCCTACGAGCAGTACTTC

v_call: TRBV6-5
j_call: TRBJ2-7
d_call: NA
clone_size: many
cdr3_aa: CASGGTEYEQYF
cdr3_nt: TGTGCCAGCGGAGGGACAGAATACGAGCAGTACTTC

v_call: TRBV7-2
j_call: TRBJ2-5
d_call: TRBD2
clone_size: many
cdr3_aa: CASSLGSGIQETQYF
cdr3_nt: TGTGCCAGCAGCTTAGGCAGCGGGATACAAGAGACCCAGTACTTC

v_call: TRBV12-3/TRBV12-4
j_call: TRBJ2-3
d_call: TRBD1
clone_size: many
cdr3_aa: CASSPPRQGTGDTQYF
cdr3_nt: TGTGCCAGCAGTCCCCCGCGACAGGGGACTGGAGATACGCAGTATTTT

v_call: TRBV30
j_call: TRBJ2-7
d_call: TRBD2
clone_size: few
cdr3_aa: CAWGLAGGPPREQYF
cdr3_nt: TGTGCCTGGGGGTTAGCGGGGGGGCCTCCTCGCGAGCAGTACTTC

v_call: TRBV7-3
j_call: TRBJ2-5
d_call: TRBD1
clone_size: many
cdr3_aa: CASSRGTAGETQYF
cdr3_nt: TGTGCCAGCAGCCGTGGGACAGCCGGAGAGACCCAGTACTTC

v_call: TRBV4-3
j_call: TRBJ2-1
d_call: NA
clone_size: NA
cdr3_aa: CASSQERRGYNEQFF
cdr3_nt: TGCGCCAGCAGCCAAGAGCGGCGGGGCTACAATGAGCAGTTCTTC

v_call: TRBV18
j_call: TRBJ2-7
d_call: NA
clone_size: few
cdr3_aa: CASSRAEGPNEQYF
cdr3_nt: TGTGCCAGCTCAAGGGCAGAAGGACCCAACGAGCAGTACTTC

v_call: TRBV5-1
j_call: TRBJ2-2
d_call: TRBD1
clone_size: NA
cdr3_aa: CASFDRGHGTGELFF
cdr3_nt: TGCGCCAGCTTTGATAGGGGGCACGGCACCGGGGAGCTGTTTTTT

v_call: TRBV7-2
j_call: TRBJ1-6
d_call: TRBD1
clone_size: many
cdr3_aa: CASSPTRGQNNSPLHF
cdr3_nt: TGTGCCAGCAGCCCAACCCGGGGACAGAATAATTCACCCCTCCACTTT

v_call: TRBV5-4
j_call: TRBJ2-2
d_call: NA
clone_size: few
cdr3_aa: CASSLTGRRTGELFF
cdr3_nt: TGTGCCAGCAGCTTGACGGGACGTCGCACCGGGGAGCTGTTTTTT

v_call: TRBV7-2
j_call: TRBJ1-5
d_call: NA
clone_size: few
cdr3_aa: CASSFTFLGAPNQPQHF
cdr3_nt: TGTGCCAGCAGCTTCACATTTCTCGGGGCGCCCAATCAGCCCCAGCATTTT

v_call: TRBV18
j_call: TRBJ2-1
d_call: TRBD2
clone_size: few
cdr3_aa: CASSPGLAGGPSNEQFF
cdr3_nt: TGTGCCAGCTCCCCGGGCCTAGCGGGGGGGCCAAGCAATGAGCAGTTCTTC

v_call: TRBV29-1
j_call: TRBJ2-7
d_call: NA
clone_size: few
cdr3_aa: CSVSSGSSYEQYF
cdr3_nt: TGCAGCGTTTCTTCAGGGAGCTCCTACGAGCAGTACTTC

v_call: TRBV11-2
j_call: TRBJ2-5
d_call: TRBD2
clone_size: NA
cdr3_aa: CASSRAGGWETQYF
cdr3_nt: TGTGCCAGCAGCCGTGCGGGGGGTTGGGAGACCCAGTACTTC

v_call: TRBV7-2
j_call: TRBJ1-4
d_call: TRBD1
clone_size: few
cdr3_aa: CASTTTGTGWKKLFF
cdr3_nt: TGTGCCAGCACCACAACCGGGACAGGGTGGAAAAAACTGTTTTTT

v_call: TRBV5-1
j_call: TRBJ1-3
d_call: NA
clone_size: many
cdr3_aa: CASTETGTGNTIYF
cdr3_nt: TGCGCCAGCACCGAAACAGGGACTGGAAACACCATATATTTT

v_call: TRBV27
j_call: TRBJ2-6
d_call: TRBD1
clone_size: NA
cdr3_aa: CASSSMTGKGPGANVLTF
cdr3_nt: TGTGCCAGCAGTTCGATGACAGGGAAAGGACCTGGGGCCAACGTCCTGACTTTC

v_call: TRBV6-6
j_call: TRBJ1-6
d_call: NA
clone_size: few
cdr3_aa: CASSSPGQSFSYNSPLHF
cdr3_nt: TGTGCCAGCAGTAGCCCCGGGCAGTCCTTCTCCTATAATTCACCCCTCCACTTT

v_call: TRBV5-4
j_call: TRBJ2-2
d_call: TRBD1
clone_size: NA
cdr3_aa: CASSLGGGLGTGELFF
cdr3_nt: TGTGCCAGCAGCTTGGGAGGGGGCCTGGGGACCGGGGAGCTGTTTTTT

v_call: TRBV3-1
j_call: TRBJ1-2
d_call: TRBD1
clone_size: NA
cdr3_aa: CASSQPGQGRGYTF
cdr3_nt: TGTGCCAGCAGCCAGCCGGGACAGGGCCGTGGCTACACCTTC

v_call: TRBV29-1
j_call: TRBJ1-4
d_call: NA
clone_size: NA
cdr3_aa: CSVELKRGEKLFF
cdr3_nt: TGCAGCGTTGAACTAAAACGGGGGGAAAAACTGTTTTTT